The rows below give T cell receptor beta chains drawn from one sample of a study of CD4+ T cells in melanoma. The repertoire was sequenced with immunoSEQ multiplex PCR; TCRdb's copy has only in-frame clones and lacks some. There are about 50,000 clones in the sample; roughly 87% occur only once, and 12% lies in the top ten. Material: peripheral blood. These receptors originate from a human donor with melanoma. The CDR3 runs from the conserved cysteine through the conserved F or W. The D gene is left open where the match is weak. The size of a clone is reported for some rows only, either as once, few or many, or as a class for expanded clones.

NA,TRBV5-4,NA,TRBJ1-1,CASSLGGAGTEAFF,TGTGCCAGCAGCTTGGGCGGAGCCGGCACTGAAGCTTTCTTT
TRBD1,TRBV6-6,once,TRBJ1-5,CASKDRGDQPQHF,TGTGCCAGCAAGGACAGGGGGGATCAGCCCCAGCATTTT
NA,TRBV12-5,NA,TRBJ2-3,CASGLAARGGRPDTQYF,TGTGCTAGTGGTTTGGCCGCTAGGGGGGGGCGCCCAGATACGCAGTATTTT
NA,TRBV29-1,NA,TRBJ2-1,CSVESTLGTFNEQFF,TGCAGCGTTGAATCGACACTTGGGACCTTCAATGAGCAGTTCTTC
NA,TRBV7-9,few,TRBJ1-4,CASSPKTNEKLFF,TGTGCCAGCAGCCCAAAGACAAATGAAAAACTGTTTTTT
NA,TRBV14,NA,TRBJ1-2,CASSRDNTYGYTF,TGTGCCAGCAGCCGGGACAACACATATGGCTACACCTTC
TRBD1,TRBV28,once,TRBJ1-2,CASSFPGQGEWGYTF,TGTGCCAGCAGTTTTCCCGGACAGGGGGAGTGGGGCTACACCTTC
NA,TRBV7-9,NA,TRBJ2-2,CASPSRGGELFF,TGTGCCAGCCCATCTCGGGGCGGGGAGCTGTTTTTT
NA,TRBV5-8,NA,TRBJ1-5,CASSLIGLTNQPQHF,TGTGCCAGCAGCTTAATCGGACTCACTAATCAGCCCCAGCATTTT
NA,TRBV28,NA,TRBJ1-1,CASSLSRNTEAFF,TGTGCCAGCAGTTTATCCCGAAACACTGAAGCTTTCTTT
NA,TRBV5-1,NA,TRBJ2-6,CASSLDSSGANVLTF,TGCGCCAGCAGCTTAGACAGTTCTGGGGCCAACGTCCTGACTTTC
NA,TRBV18,NA,TRBJ1-6,CASSSQPGRNSPLHF,TGTGCCAGCTCGTCTCAACCGGGGAGGAATTCACCCCTCCACTTT
NA,TRBV15,NA,TRBJ2-5,CATSSDLQGIFTQETQYF,TGTGCCACCAGCAGCGATCTACAGGGCATCTTTACGCAAGAGACCCAGTACTTC
NA,TRBV6-6,few,TRBJ2-2,CASSHRENTGELFF,TGTGCCAGCAGCCACAGAGAAAACACCGGGGAGCTGTTTTTT
NA,TRBV5-4,NA,TRBJ2-5,CASSLRGRETQYF,TGTGCCAGCAGCTTGCGGGGGCGCGAGACCCAGTACTTC
NA,TRBV5-1,NA,TRBJ1-2,CASSLDTGTSNYGYTF,TGCGCCAGCAGCTTGGACACAGGGACTTCTAACTATGGCTACACCTTC
NA,TRBV19,NA,TRBJ2-3,CASSNQGVDTQYF,TGTGCCAGTAGTAACCAGGGTGTGGATACGCAGTATTTT
NA,TRBV30,NA,TRBJ2-7,CAWSFAPGSYEQYF,TGTGCCTGGAGTTTTGCACCTGGTTCCTACGAGCAGTACTTC
NA,TRBV5-4,NA,TRBJ1-1,CASSRQVNTEAFF,TGTGCCAGCAGCAGACAGGTGAACACTGAAGCTTTCTTT
NA,TRBV14,once,TRBJ1-1,CASSQQGGYTEAFF,TGTGCCAGCAGCCAACAGGGCGGTTACACTGAAGCTTTCTTT
TRBD1,TRBV19,NA,TRBJ2-7,CASSPLRGPREQYF,TGTGCCAGTAGTCCCTTAAGGGGGCCGCGGGAGCAGTACTTC
TRBD2,TRBV4-1,NA,TRBJ2-7,CASSQDSGRGINYEQYF,TGCGCCAGCAGCCAAGATTCTGGGCGGGGGATAAACTACGAGCAGTACTTC
NA,TRBV7-8,NA,TRBJ2-7,CASSRGISYEQYF,TGTGCCAGCAGCCGCGGGATTTCCTACGAGCAGTACTTC
NA,TRBV7-9,NA,TRBJ1-1,CASSLYPKGVPEAFF,TGTGCCAGCAGCTTATACCCCAAGGGGGTCCCCGAAGCTTTCTTT
TRBD1,TRBV5-5,NA,TRBJ1-1,CASSMGQGGNTEAFF,TGTGCCAGCAGCATGGGACAGGGCGGGAACACTGAAGCTTTCTTT
NA,TRBV28,NA,TRBJ1-4,CASSSGKLFF,TGTGCCAGCAGTTCGGGAAAACTGTTTTTT
NA,TRBV6-5,NA,TRBJ1-2,CASSYSEDLYGYTF,TGTGCCAGCAGTTACTCAGAGGACCTCTATGGCTACACCTTC
TRBD1,TRBV7-6,NA,TRBJ2-7,CASSLSRGQGAIYEQYF,TGTGCCAGCAGCTTATCTCGGGGACAGGGGGCAATCTACGAGCAGTACTTC
TRBD1,TRBV28,NA,TRBJ1-2,CASSLLRTGVYGYTF,TGTGCCAGCAGTTTATTGAGGACAGGGGTCTATGGCTACACCTTC
NA,TRBV29-1,few,TRBJ1-1,CSVDRTDSEAFF,TGCAGCGTTGACCGAACGGACAGTGAAGCTTTCTTT
TRBD1,TRBV19,NA,TRBJ1-1,CASTPGQPLRTEAFF,TGTGCCAGTACTCCGGGACAGCCCTTGCGGACTGAAGCTTTCTTT
NA,TRBV19,NA,TRBJ1-1,CASSREGGNTEAFF,TGTGCCAGTAGTAGAGAGGGGGGGAACACTGAAGCTTTCTTT
NA,TRBV28,NA,TRBJ1-5,CASRGENYQPQHF,TGTGCCAGCAGAGGAGAGAATTATCAGCCCCAGCATTTT
NA,TRBV6-1,NA,TRBJ2-1,CASSVGLGTPYNEQFF,TGTGCCAGCAGTGTTGGCTTAGGTACCCCGTACAATGAGCAGTTCTTC
NA,TRBV6-1,NA,TRBJ2-1,CASSEVLQAISYNEQFF,TGTGCCAGCAGTGAAGTTCTACAGGCGATTTCCTACAATGAGCAGTTCTTC
NA,TRBV7-6,NA,TRBJ1-2,CASSLRSGKDGYTF,TGTGCCAGCAGCTTAAGATCCGGGAAAGATGGCTACACCTTC
TRBD2,TRBV5-1,NA,TRBJ2-5,CASSPGLAGSETQYF,TGCGCCAGCAGCCCGGGACTAGCGGGGTCTGAGACCCAGTACTTC
NA,TRBV7-2,NA,TRBJ2-7,CASSKQGGGSYEQYF,TGTGCCAGCAGCAAACAGGGTGGGGGGTCCTACGAGCAGTACTTC
NA,TRBV6-6,NA,TRBJ1-4,CASSIYATNEKLFF,TGTGCCAGCAGTATCTATGCAACTAATGAAAAACTGTTTTTT
NA,TRBV16,NA,TRBJ2-1,CASSQSNFAGNEQFF,TGTGCCAGCAGCCAATCGAACTTCGCAGGGAATGAGCAGTTCTTC
NA,TRBV27,NA,TRBJ1-2,CASSPGLTMDGYTF,TGTGCCAGCAGCCCAGGGTTAACGATGGATGGCTACACCTTC
NA,TRBV2,NA,TRBJ2-7,CASSGEGTGESYEQYF,TGTGCCAGCAGTGGAGAGGGAACAGGAGAATCCTACGAGCAGTACTTC
TRBD1,TRBV29-1,NA,TRBJ1-2,CSVPPGQADYGYTF,TGCAGCGTCCCCCCGGGACAGGCCGACTATGGCTACACCTTC
NA,TRBV15,NA,TRBJ2-7,CATSREYEYEQYF,TGTGCCACCAGCAGAGAATACGAGTACGAGCAGTACTTC
NA,TRBV9,NA,TRBJ2-4,CASSGGGENIQYF,TGTGCCAGCAGCGGAGGGGGAGAAAACATTCAGTACTTC
NA,TRBV6-1,NA,TRBJ1-3,CASKEHTIYF,TGTGCCAGCAAGGAACACACCATATATTTT
NA,TRBV2,NA,TRBJ1-2,CASSEFTRPNYGYTF,TGTGCCAGCAGTGAATTTACACGACCTAACTATGGCTACACCTTC